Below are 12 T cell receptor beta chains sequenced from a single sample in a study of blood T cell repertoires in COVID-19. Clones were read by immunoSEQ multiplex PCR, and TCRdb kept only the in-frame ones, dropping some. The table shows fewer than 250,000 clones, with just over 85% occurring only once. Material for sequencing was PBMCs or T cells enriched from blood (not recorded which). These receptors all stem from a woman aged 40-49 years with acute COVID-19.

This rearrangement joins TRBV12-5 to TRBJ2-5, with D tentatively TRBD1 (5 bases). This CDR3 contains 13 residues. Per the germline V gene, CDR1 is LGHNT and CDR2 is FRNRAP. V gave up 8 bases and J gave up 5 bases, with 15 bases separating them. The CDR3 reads CASTQGLDETQYF. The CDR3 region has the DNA TGTGCTAGTACCCAGGGATTGGACGAGACCCAGTACTTC.

CDR3 loop: CASSLDRVVGGYTF. For the CDR3, the DNA is TGTGCCAGTAGCCTGGACAGGGTAGTTGGAGGCTACACCTTC. The V and J genes are TRBV19 and TRBJ1-2; 8 positions agree with TRBD1. Germline V gene lookup returns CDR1 LNHDA and CDR2 SQIVND (reference sequence). Unmatched junction bases numbered 11, after V lost 6 bases and J lost 8 bases. This CDR3 contains 14 residues.

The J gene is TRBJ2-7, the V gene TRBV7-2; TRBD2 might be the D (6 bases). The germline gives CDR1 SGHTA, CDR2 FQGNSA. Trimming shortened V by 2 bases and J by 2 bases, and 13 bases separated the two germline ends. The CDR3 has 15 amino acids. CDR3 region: CASSLMGGPTYEQYF. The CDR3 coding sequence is TGTGCCAGCAGCTTAATGGGAGGCCCAACCTACGAGCAGTACTTC.

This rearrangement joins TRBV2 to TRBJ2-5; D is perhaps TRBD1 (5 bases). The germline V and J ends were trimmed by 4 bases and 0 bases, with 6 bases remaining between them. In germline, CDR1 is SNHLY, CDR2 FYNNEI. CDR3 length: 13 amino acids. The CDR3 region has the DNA TGTGCCAGCAGTGCAGGGAACCAAGAGACCCAGTACTTC. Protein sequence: CASSAGNQETQYF.

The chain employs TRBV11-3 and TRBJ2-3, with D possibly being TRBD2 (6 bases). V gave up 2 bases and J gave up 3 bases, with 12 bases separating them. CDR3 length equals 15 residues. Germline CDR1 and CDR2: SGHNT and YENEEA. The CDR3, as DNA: TGTGCCAGCAGCTTAAAGGGAGGTGGGACAGATACGCAGTATTTT. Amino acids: CASSLKGGGTDTQYF.

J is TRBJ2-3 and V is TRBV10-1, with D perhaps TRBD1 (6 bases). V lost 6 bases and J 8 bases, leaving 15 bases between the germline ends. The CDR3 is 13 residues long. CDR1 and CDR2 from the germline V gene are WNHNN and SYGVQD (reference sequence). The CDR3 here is CASSLTGTSTQYF. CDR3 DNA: TGCGCCAGCAGCTTAACAGGGACCTCTACGCAGTATTTT.

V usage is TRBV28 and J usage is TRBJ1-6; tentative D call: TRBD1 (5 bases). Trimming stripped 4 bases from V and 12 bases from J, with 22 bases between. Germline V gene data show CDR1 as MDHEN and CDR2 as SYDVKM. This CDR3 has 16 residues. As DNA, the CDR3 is TGTGCCAGCAGTTCATCGGCCGATCAACAGGTTCAACCCCTCCACTTT. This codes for CASSSSADQQVQPLHF.

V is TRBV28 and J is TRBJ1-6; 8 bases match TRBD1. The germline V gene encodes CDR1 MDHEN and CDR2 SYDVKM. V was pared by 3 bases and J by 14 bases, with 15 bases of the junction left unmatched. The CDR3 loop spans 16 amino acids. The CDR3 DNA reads TGTGCCAGCAGTTTGAGCGGTGGGCAGGGGGCTAGGTCCCTCCACTTT. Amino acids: CASSLSGGQGARSLHF.

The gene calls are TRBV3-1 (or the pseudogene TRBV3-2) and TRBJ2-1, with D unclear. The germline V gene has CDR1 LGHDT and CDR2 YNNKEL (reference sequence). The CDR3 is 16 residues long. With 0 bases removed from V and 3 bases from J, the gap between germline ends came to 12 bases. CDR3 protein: CASSQDPGPNYNEQFF. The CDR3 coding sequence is TGTGCCAGCAGCCAAGATCCTGGGCCTAACTACAATGAGCAGTTCTTC.

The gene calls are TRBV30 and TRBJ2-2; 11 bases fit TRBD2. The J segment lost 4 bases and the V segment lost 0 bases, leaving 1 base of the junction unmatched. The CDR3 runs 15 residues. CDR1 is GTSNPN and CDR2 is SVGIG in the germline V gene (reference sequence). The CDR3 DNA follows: TGTGCCTGGAGTGTTGGGACTAGCGGCACCGGGGAGCTGTTTTTT. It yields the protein CAWSVGTSGTGELFF.

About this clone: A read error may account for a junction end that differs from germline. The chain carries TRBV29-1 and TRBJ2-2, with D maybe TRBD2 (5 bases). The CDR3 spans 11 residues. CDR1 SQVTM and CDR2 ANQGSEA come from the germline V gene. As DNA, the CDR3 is TGCAGCGTTGAAATCACCGGGGAACTGTTTTTT. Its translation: CSVEITGELFF.

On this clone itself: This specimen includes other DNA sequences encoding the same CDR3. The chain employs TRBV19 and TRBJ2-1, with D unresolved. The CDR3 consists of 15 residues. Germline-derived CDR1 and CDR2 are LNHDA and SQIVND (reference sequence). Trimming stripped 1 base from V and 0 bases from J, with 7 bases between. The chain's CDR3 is CASSIAHSSYNEQFF. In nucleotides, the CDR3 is TGTGCCAGTAGTATAGCTCACAGCTCCTACAATGAGCAGTTCTTC.